The 26 T cell receptor beta chains below come from one sample, sequenced in a study of identical twins. TCRdb redid the calling of the 5' RACE reads with MiXCR, one entry per CDR3 protein. The sample contains some 1,700,000 distinct CDR3 sequences, around 29% of which appear only once. The source material was cord blood. Receptors were obtained from a newborn girl in good health.

The V gene is TRBV6-4, the J gene TRBJ2-7; D may be TRBD1 or TRBD2 (5 bases each). The CDR3 length is 14 residues. Trimming took 4 bases from V and 2 from J, leaving 12 bases between them. Germline CDR1 is MRHNA and CDR2 is SNTAGT. The CDR3 loop reads CASSVGVPTYEQYF. DNA for the CDR3: TGTGCCAGCAGTGTGGGGGTGCCGACCTACGAGCAGTACTTC.

The chain employs TRBV30 and TRBJ1-1; D is ambiguous. Germline V gene sequence: CDR1 GTSNPN, CDR2 SVGIG (reference sequence). CDR3 size: 15 residues. With 0 bases removed from V and 4 bases from J, the gap between germline ends came to 15 bases. The CDR3 DNA sequence: TGTGCCTGGAGTGTACGGTCCCTTTTAAGCACTGAAGCTTTCTTT. This codes for CAWSVRSLLSTEAFF.

V is TRBV20-1 and J is TRBJ1-2; no clear D gene. Germline CDR1 and CDR2: DFQATT and SNEGSKA (reference sequence). This CDR3 region has 12 residues. CDR3 sequence reads: CSGFPANYGYTF. CDR3 nucleotide sequence: TGCAGCGGGTTCCCAGCTAACTATGGCTACACCTTC.

The chain uses TRBV11-1 and TRBJ2-7; D might be TRBD1 or TRBD2, each matching 5 bases. The CDR3 runs to 15 residues. V was clipped by 1 base and J by 1 base, with 11 bases between them. Germline assignment: CDR1 SGHAT and CDR2 FQDESV (reference sequence). CDR3 in DNA: TGTGCCAGCAGCTTAGACGGGGCCCTTTCCTACGAGCAGTACTTC. Its translation: CASSLDGALSYEQYF.

J is TRBJ2-7 and V is TRBV27; 9 nucleotides agree with TRBD2. V was clipped by 2 bases and J by 2 bases; unmatched bases: 4. Germline-derived CDR1 and CDR2 are MNHEY and SMNVEV (reference sequence). CDR3 size: 15 residues. The CDR3 sequence is CASSLGRGGPYEQYF. The CDR3 nucleotides are TGTGCCAGCAGTTTAGGGCGGGGGGGCCCCTACGAGCAGTACTTC.

In this sample, this clonotype turned up a few times. The chain combines TRBV20-1 with TRBJ2-7; no clear D. In germline, CDR1 is DFQATT, CDR2 SNEGSKA (reference sequence). CDR3 length: 12 amino acids. Trimming removed 7 bases from V and 5 bases from J, with 15 bases in between. CDR3: CSEQSSNHEQYF. Written as DNA, the CDR3 is TGCAGTGAGCAGTCTAGTAACCACGAGCAGTACTTC.

The chain carries TRBV7-9 and TRBJ2-3, with TRBD1 matching over 9 bases. The germline V gene encodes CDR1 SEHNR and CDR2 FQNEAQ (reference sequence). With V trimmed by 5 bases and J by 2 bases, 5 bases remained unmatched. The CDR3 runs 15 residues. The CDR3, as DNA: TGTGCCAGCAGCACCAACAGGGGGCCCACAGATACGCAGTATTTT. Its translation is CASSTNRGPTDTQYF.

This rearrangement joins TRBV20-1 to TRBJ2-7; D might be TRBD1 or TRBD2, each matching 6 bases. V dropped 0 bases and J dropped 7 bases, with 16 bases sitting between them. In germline, CDR1 is DFQATT, CDR2 SNEGSKA (reference sequence). CDR3 length: 14 residues. The CDR3 region has the DNA TGCAGTGCTAGAGAAAGGGGGGCCTACAATGAGCAGTACTTC. The encoded protein is CSARERGAYNEQYF.

This clonotype has a handful of counts. The J gene is TRBJ1-6, the V gene TRBV20-1; the D gene is possibly TRBD1 (5 bases). Germline lookup yields CDR1 DFQATT and CDR2 SNEGSKA (reference sequence). This CDR3 contains 11 residues. Trimming removed 7 bases at V and 7 bases at J, with 8 bases between. CDR3 protein: CSVKGNSPLHF. The CDR3 bases are TGCAGTGTCAAGGGGAATTCACCCCTCCACTTT.

The table lists this clonotype with a few counts. The chain uses TRBV4-2 and TRBJ1-5; no reliable D call. The CDR3 is made up of 16 amino acids. In germline, CDR1 is LGHNA, CDR2 YNFKEQ. With 0 bases removed from V and 0 bases from J, the gap between germline ends came to 9 bases. In DNA form, the CDR3 reads TGTGCCAGCAGCCAAGAGATTAACTTTAGCAATCAGCCCCAGCATTTT. Amino acid sequence: CASSQEINFSNQPQHF.

With regard to this clonotype: The junction differs from germline at one of its ends, possibly a read error. The chain employs TRBV6-6 and TRBJ2-1; D possibly corresponds to TRBD1 (5 bases). The CDR3 is 16 amino acids. Germline-derived CDR1 and CDR2 are MNHNY and SVGAGI (reference sequence). The CDR3 region is CAGSYSGRAPYNEQFF. The CDR3 DNA is TGTGCCGGCAGTTACTCTGGCAGGGCCCCTTACAATGAGCAGTTCTTC.

In its sample, this clonotype was seen a few times. The chain has TRBV10-3 and TRBJ2-3, with D maybe TRBD2 (5 bases). Germline CDR1 and CDR2: ENHRY and SYGVKD. Deletions cut 8 bases from V and 0 bases from J, with 6 bases between. There are 12 residues in the CDR3. The CDR3 protein is CAIGSSTDTQYF. The CDR3 DNA reads as TGTGCCATCGGGAGTAGCACAGATACGCAGTATTTT.

The DNA for the CDR3 is TGTGCCAGCAGCCACTTACCCCGTGGCAACCCAGGTCCGCCCCAGCATTTT. This sequence encodes CASSHLPRGNPGPPQHF. The chain joins TRBV16 to TRBJ1-5, with unresolved D. The V and J ends lost 3 bases and 9 bases respectively, with 24 bases between them. The V gene's germline CDR1 is KGHSY and CDR2 FQNENV. The CDR3 runs 17 residues.

This clonotype was seen more than once but under ten times. The chain uses TRBV4-1 and TRBJ2-3; TRBD2 matches 8 bases. The CDR3 totals 15 residues. Germline-derived CDR1 and CDR2 are MGHRA and YSYEKL. Trimming removed 4 bases from V and 5 bases from J; junction bases left unmatched: 8. CDR3 DNA sequence: TGCGCCAGCAGCCCCCGGACTAGCCCCGGAGATACGCAGTATTTT. Translating it yields CASSPRTSPGDTQYF.

This clonotype was detected only a few times. This chain joins TRBV20-1 and TRBJ1-5; 10 bases are a match to TRBD1. Germline lookup yields CDR1 DFQATT and CDR2 SNEGSKA (reference sequence). The CDR3 spans 14 residues. V shed 1 base and J 6 bases; nucleotides not matched to a gene: 3. The CDR3 spells CSARVTGGFQPQHF. The CDR3 DNA reads as TGCAGTGCTAGAGTGACAGGGGGCTTTCAGCCCCAGCATTTT.

The chain has TRBV4-1 and TRBJ2-4; TRBD2 aligns across 10 bases. The J call is uncertain, as TRBJ2-7 better fits the DNA end. CDR3 length: 15 residues. The germline CDR1 and CDR2 sequences are MGHRA and YSYEKL. The CDR3 coding sequence is TGCGCCAGCAGCCACCTAGCGGGAGAGCTCTACGAGCAGTACTTC. Protein product: CASSHLAGELYEQYF.

A few counts support this clonotype. V usage is TRBV4-2 and J usage is TRBJ1-1, with D perhaps TRBD1 (6 bases). V was trimmed by 0 bases and J by 6 bases, leaving 14 bases between them. The CDR3 has 15 amino acids. Per germline, CDR1 LGHNA and CDR2 YNFKEQ. CDR3 sequence (DNA): TGTGCCAGCAGCCAAGATCGAACAGGGCCGGCTGAAGCTTTCTTT. Its protein is CASSQDRTGPAEAFF.

This clonotype was seen a handful of times. The chain couples TRBV2 to TRBJ2-1, with 10 bases aligning to TRBD2. V lost 6 bases, J lost 6 bases, and 8 bases stayed unmatched. From germline, CDR1 is SNHLY and CDR2 FYNNEI. CDR3 length: 15 amino acids. CDR3 protein: CASRGTGLASNEQFF. The CDR3 DNA follows: TGTGCCAGCAGGGGTACGGGACTAGCGTCCAATGAGCAGTTCTTC.

The rearrangement joins TRBV6-5 to TRBJ2-1; D might be TRBD2 (5 bases). Germline CDR1 and CDR2: MNHEY and SVGAGI. The CDR3 has 15 residues. Trimming left V 2 bases short and J 0 bases short, with 8 bases between. CDR3 in DNA: TGTGCCAGCAGTTACGTAGGGAGCTCCTACAATGAGCAGTTCTTC. Amino acids: CASSYVGSSYNEQFF.

This clonotype was counted between two and nine times. This sequence joins TRBV16 and TRBJ1-1; TRBD1 matches at 7 bases. CDR3 length equals 17 residues. The germline V gene has CDR1 KGHSY and CDR2 FQNENV. The trim removed 0 bases at V and 0 bases at J, leaving 7 bases unmatched. The CDR3 loop reads CASSQSGRGNMNTEAFF. CDR3 nucleotide sequence: TGTGCCAGCAGCCAATCCGGCAGGGGGAATATGAACACTGAAGCTTTCTTT.

This clonotype turned up a few times. The chain couples TRBV10-3 to TRBJ2-7, with 7 bases lining up with TRBD1. Germline V gives CDR1 ENHRY, CDR2 SYGVKD. V lost 4 bases and J lost 5; bases outside the gene matches: 8. The CDR3 is 14 residues long. The CDR3 coding sequence is TGTGCCATCAGTGCTCAGACAGGGCTCGACGAGCAGTACTTC. Residues: CAISAQTGLDEQYF.

This clonotype was seen a handful of times. The rearrangement uses TRBV4-1 and TRBJ2-3; D not resolved. Deletions cut 1 base from V and 8 bases from J, with 16 bases between. The germline CDR1 and CDR2 sequences are MGHRA and YSYEKL. This CDR3 comprises 15 residues. The CDR3 loop reads CASSQASPAVGTQYF. DNA of the CDR3: TGCGCCAGCAGCCAAGCTTCCCCCGCCGTCGGTACGCAGTATTTT.

This clonotype was detected many times. The chain has TRBV12-3 or TRBV12-4 and TRBJ1-2; 11 bases align to TRBD1. Unmatched junction bases numbered 8, after V lost 7 bases and J lost 4 bases. The CDR3 totals 15 residues. The CDR3 nucleotides are TGTGCCAGCATTAAGGGACAGGGGGTGAGCTATGGCTACACCTTC. This gives the protein CASIKGQGVSYGYTF.

The rearrangement uses TRBV2 and TRBJ1-4, with D uncertain. This CDR3 spans 16 amino acids. Looked up from germline, CDR1 is SNHLY and CDR2 is FYNNEI. Trimming took off 2 bases at V and 8 bases at J, with 18 bases between the two ends. CDR3 protein: CASSEFNKAFGEKLFF. DNA of the CDR3: TGTGCCAGCAGTGAATTTAATAAGGCCTTCGGGGAAAAACTGTTTTTT.

The rearrangement uses TRBV3-1 and TRBJ2-3; tentatively, D is TRBD1 (8 bases). The CDR3 is 18 amino acids. Germline CDR1 and CDR2: LGHDT and YNNKEL (reference sequence). V shed 4 bases and J shed 2 bases, with 22 bases lying between them. CDR3 DNA sequence: TGTGCCAGCAGCCGAGAGAGCGGGACAGGTTCAAACACAGATACGCAGTATTTT. Translation: CASSRESGTGSNTDTQYF.

J is TRBJ2-1 and V is TRBV12-3 or TRBV12-4, with TRBD2 identical over 7 bases. The CDR3 sequence is 14 residues long. V shed 2 bases, J shed 10 bases, and the junction held 8 bases outside the gene matches. The CDR3 DNA follows: TGTGCCAGCAGTTTAAGGGCTAGCGGATACGAGCAGTTCTTC. This codes for CASSLRASGYEQFF.